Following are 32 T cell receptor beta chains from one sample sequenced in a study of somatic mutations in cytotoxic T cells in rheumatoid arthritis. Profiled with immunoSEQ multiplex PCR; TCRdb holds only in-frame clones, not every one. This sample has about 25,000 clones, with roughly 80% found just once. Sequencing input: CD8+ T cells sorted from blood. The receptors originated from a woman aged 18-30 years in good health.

This CDR3 reads CASSSQGSGANVLTF. The CDR3 DNA reads TGTGCCAGCAGCTCACAGGGATCTGGGGCCAACGTCCTGACTTTC. This chain uses TRBV5-4 with TRBJ2-6; TRBD1 might be the D (6 bases). With 3 bases removed from V and 1 base from J, the gap between germline ends came to 8 bases. This CDR3 has 15 amino acids. The germline V gene has CDR1 SGHNT and CDR2 YYREEE (reference sequence).

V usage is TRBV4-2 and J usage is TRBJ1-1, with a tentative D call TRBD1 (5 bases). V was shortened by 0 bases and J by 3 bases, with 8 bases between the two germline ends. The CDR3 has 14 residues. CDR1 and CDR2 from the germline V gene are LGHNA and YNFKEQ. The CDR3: CASSQEWGYTEAFF. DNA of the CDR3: TGTGCCAGCAGCCAAGAGTGGGGGTACACTGAAGCTTTCTTT.

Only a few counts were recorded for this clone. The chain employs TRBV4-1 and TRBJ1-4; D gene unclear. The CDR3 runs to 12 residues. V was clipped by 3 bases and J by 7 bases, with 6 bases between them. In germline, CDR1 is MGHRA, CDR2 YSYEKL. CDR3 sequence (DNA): TGCGCCAGCAGCCAGATGGGTGAAAAACTGTTTTTT. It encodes CASSQMGEKLFF.

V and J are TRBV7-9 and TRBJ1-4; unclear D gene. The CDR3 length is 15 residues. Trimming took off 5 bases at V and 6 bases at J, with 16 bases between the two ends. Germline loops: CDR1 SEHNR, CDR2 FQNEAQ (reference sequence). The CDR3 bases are TGTGCCAGCAGCCCATCGGGAGTTGCAGATGAAAAACTGTTTTTT. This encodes CASSPSGVADEKLFF. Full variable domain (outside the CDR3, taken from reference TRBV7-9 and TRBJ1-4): DTGVSQNPRHKITKRGQNVTFRCDPISEHNRLYWYRQTLGQGPEFLTYFQNEAQLEKSRLLSDRFSAERPKGSFSTLEIQRTEQGDSAMYLCASSPSGVADEKLFFGSGTQLSVL.

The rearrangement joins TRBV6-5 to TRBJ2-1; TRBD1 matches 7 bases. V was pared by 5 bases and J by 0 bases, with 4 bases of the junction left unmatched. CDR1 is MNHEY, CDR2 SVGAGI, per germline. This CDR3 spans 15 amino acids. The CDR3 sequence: CASSPDRVSYNEQFF. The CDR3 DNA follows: TGTGCCAGCAGTCCTGACAGGGTCTCCTACAATGAGCAGTTCTTC.

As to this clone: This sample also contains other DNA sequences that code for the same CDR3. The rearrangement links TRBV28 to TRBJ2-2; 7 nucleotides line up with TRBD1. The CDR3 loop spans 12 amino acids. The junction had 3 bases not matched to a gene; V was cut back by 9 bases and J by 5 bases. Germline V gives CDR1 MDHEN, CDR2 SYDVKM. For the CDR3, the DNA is TGTGCCAGTAGCAGGGGGACCGGGGAGCTGTTTTTT. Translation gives CASSRGTGELFF.

The CDR3 spells CASSLDSSYNSPLHF. For the CDR3, the DNA is TGTGCCAGCAGTTTAGACAGCTCCTATAATTCACCCCTCCACTTT. The rearrangement joins TRBV28 to TRBJ1-6; D possibly corresponds to TRBD1 (5 bases). The V end lost 2 bases, the J end lost 0 bases, and 5 bases lay between the germline ends. The CDR3 covers 15 residues. Germline assignment: CDR1 MDHEN and CDR2 SYDVKM.

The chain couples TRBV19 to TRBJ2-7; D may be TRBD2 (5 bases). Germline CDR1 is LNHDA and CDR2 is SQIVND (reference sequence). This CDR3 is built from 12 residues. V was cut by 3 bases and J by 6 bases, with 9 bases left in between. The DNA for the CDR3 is TGTGCCAGTAGTATTGACGGAGGCGAGCAGTACTTC. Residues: CASSIDGGEQYF.

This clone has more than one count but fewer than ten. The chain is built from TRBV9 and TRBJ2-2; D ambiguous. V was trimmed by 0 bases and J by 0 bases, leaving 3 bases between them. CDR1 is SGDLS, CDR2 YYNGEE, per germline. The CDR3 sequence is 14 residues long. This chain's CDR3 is CASSVVSNTGELFF. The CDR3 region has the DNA TGTGCCAGCAGCGTAGTTTCGAACACCGGGGAGCTGTTTTTT.

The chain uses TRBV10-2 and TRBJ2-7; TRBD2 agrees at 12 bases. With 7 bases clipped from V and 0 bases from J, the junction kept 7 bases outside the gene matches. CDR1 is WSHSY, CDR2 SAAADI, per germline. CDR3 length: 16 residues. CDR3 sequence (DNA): TGCGCCAGCAAAGCTAGCGGGGGGGTAAGCTCCTACGAGCAGTACGTC. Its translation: CASKASGGVSSYEQYV.

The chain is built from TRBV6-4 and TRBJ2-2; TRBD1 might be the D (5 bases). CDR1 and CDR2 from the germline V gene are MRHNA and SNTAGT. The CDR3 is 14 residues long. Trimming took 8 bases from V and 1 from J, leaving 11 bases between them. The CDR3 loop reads CASAPDRNTGELFF. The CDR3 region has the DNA TGTGCCAGCGCACCAGACAGGAACACCGGGGAGCTGTTTTTT.

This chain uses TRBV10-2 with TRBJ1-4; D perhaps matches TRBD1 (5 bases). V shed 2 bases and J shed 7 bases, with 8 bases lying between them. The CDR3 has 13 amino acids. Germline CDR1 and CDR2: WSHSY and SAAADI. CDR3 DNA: TGCGCCAGCAGTGAGACAGGCTTTGAAAAACTGTTTTTT. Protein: CASSETGFEKLFF.

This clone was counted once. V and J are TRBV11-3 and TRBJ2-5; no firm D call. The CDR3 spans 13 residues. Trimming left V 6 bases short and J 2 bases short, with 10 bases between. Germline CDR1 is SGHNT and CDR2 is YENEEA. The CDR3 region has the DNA TGTGCCAGCAGGCGACTCCAACAAGAGACCCAGTACTTC. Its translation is CASRRLQQETQYF.

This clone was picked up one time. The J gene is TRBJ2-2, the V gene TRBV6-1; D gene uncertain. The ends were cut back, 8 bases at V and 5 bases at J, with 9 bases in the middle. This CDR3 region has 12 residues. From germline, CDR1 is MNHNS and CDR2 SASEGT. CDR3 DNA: TGTGCCAGCCCCGCTAGTACCGGGGAGCTGTTTTTT. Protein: CASPASTGELFF.

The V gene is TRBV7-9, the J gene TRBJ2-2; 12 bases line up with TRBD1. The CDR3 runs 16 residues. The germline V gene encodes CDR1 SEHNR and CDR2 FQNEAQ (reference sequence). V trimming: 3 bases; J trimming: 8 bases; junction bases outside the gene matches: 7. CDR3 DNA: TGTGCCAGCAGCTTGGGGACAGGGGGCGATGAAGGGGAGCTGTTTTTT. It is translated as CASSLGTGGDEGELFF. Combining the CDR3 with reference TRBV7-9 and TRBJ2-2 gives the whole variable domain DTGVSQNPRHKITKRGQNVTFRCDPISEHNRLYWYRQTLGQGPEFLTYFQNEAQLEKSRLLSDRFSAERPKGSFSTLEIQRTEQGDSAMYLCASSLGTGGDEGELFFGEGSRLTVL.

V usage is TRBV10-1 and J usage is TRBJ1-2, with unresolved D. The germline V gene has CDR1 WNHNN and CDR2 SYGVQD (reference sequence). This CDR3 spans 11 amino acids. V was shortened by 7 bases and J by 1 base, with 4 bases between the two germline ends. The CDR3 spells CASIHNYGYTF. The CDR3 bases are TGCGCCAGCATCCATAACTATGGCTACACCTTC.

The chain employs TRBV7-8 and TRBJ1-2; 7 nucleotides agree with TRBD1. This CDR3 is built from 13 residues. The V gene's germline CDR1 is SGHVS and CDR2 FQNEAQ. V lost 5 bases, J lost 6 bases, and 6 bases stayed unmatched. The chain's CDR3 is CASSPGGWNGYTF. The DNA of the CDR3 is TGTGCCAGCAGCCCAGGGGGATGGAATGGCTACACCTTC.

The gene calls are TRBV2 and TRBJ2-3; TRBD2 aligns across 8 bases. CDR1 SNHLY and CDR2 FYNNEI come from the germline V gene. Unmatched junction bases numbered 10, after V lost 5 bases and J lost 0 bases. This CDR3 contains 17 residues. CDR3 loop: CASSRLAPIISTDTQYF. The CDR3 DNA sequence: TGTGCCAGCAGTCGACTAGCGCCTATTATTAGCACAGATACGCAGTATTTT. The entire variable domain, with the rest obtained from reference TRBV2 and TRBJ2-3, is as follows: EPEVTQTPSHQVTQMGQEVILRCVPISNHLYFYWYRQILGQKVEFLVSFYNNEISEKSEIFDDQFSVERPDGSNFTLKIRSTKLEDSAMYFCASSRLAPIISTDTQYFGPGTRLTVL.

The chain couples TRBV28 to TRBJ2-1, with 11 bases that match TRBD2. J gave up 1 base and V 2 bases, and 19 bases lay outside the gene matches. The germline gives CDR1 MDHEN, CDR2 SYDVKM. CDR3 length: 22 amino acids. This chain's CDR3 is CASSLDELSGRARSISYNEQFF. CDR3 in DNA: TGTGCCAGCAGTTTAGACGAGCTTAGCGGGAGGGCCCGGAGTATATCCTACAATGAGCAGTTCTTC.

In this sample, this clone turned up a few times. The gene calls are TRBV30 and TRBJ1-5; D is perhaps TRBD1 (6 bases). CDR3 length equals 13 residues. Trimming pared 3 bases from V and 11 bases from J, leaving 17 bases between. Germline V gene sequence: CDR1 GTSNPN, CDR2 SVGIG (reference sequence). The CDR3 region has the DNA TGTGCCTGGAGGGACCGGAGTAGGGGGTCCCAGCATTTT. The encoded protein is CAWRDRSRGSQHF.

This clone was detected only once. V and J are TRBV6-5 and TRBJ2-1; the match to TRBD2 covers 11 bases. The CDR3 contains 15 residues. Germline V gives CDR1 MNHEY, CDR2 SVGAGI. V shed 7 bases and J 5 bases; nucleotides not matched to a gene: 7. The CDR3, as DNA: TGTGCCAGCACCATTCTAGCGGGAGGCAACAATGAGCAGTTCTTC. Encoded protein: CASTILAGGNNEQFF.

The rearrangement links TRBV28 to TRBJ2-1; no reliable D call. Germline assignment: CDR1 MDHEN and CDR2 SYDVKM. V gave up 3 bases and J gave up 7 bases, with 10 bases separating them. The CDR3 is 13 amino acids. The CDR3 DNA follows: TGTGCCAGCAGTTTGTTACAGTTTAATGAGCAGTTCTTC. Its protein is CASSLLQFNEQFF.

For the CDR3, the DNA is TGTGCCAGCAGCCCCGAGACAGGAATGAACACTGAAGCTTTCTTT. Protein product: CASSPETGMNTEAFF. The genes are TRBV14 and TRBJ1-1; D possibly corresponds to TRBD1 (6 bases). With 4 bases removed from V and 0 bases from J, the gap between germline ends came to 12 bases. This CDR3 region has 15 residues. Germline loops: CDR1 SGHDN, CDR2 FVKESK.

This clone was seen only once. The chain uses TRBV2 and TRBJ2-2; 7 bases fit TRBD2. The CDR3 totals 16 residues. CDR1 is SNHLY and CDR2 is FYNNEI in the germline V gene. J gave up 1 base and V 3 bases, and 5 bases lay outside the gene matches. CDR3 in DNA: TGTGCCAGCAGTGATGTGGGGGGGGTGAACACCGGGGAGCTGTTTTTT. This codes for CASSDVGGVNTGELFF.

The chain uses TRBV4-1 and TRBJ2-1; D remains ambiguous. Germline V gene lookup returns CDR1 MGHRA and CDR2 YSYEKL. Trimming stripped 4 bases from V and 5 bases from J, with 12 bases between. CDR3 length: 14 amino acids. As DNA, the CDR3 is TGCGCCAGCAGCCGAGTTACAGCGAACAATGAGCAGTTCTTC. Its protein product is CASSRVTANNEQFF.

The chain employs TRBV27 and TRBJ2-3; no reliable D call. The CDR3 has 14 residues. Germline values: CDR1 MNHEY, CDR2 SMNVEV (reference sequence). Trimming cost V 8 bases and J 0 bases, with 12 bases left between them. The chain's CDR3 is CASSHGVSTDTQYF. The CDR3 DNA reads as TGTGCCAGCTCCCACGGCGTTAGCACAGATACGCAGTATTTT.

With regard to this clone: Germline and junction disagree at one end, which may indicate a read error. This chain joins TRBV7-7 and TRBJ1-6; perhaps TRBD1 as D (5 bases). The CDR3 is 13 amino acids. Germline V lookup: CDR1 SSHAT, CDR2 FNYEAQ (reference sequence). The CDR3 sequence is CASSKGTGSPLHF. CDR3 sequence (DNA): TGTGCTAGCAGCAAAGGGACCGGTTCACCCCTCCACTTT.

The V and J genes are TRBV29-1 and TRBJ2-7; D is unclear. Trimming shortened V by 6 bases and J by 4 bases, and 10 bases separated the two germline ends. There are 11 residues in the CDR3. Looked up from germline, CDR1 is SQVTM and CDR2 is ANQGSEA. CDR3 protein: CSVVDGYEQYF. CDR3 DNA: TGCAGCGTCGTCGACGGGTACGAGCAGTACTTC.

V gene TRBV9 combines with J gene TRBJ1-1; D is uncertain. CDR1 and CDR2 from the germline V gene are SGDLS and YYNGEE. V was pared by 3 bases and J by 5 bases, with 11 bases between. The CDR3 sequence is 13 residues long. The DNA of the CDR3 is TGTGCCAGCAGCGGGCCCTCTTCAACTGAAGCTTTCTTT. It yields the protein CASSGPSSTEAFF. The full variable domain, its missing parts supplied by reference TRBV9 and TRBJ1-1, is DSGVTQTPKHLITATGQRVTLRCSPRSGDLSVYWYQQSLDQGLQFLIQYYNGEERAKGNILERFSAQQFPDLHSELNLSSLELGDSALYFCASSGPSSTEAFFGQGTRLTVV.

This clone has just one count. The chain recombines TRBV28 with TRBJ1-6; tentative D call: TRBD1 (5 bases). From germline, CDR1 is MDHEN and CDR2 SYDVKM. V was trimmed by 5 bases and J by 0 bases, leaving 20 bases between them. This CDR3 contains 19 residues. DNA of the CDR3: TGTGCCAGCAGTACGACGGACATCGCGGCCCGCTCCTATAATTCACCCCTCCACTTT. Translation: CASSTTDIAARSYNSPLHF.

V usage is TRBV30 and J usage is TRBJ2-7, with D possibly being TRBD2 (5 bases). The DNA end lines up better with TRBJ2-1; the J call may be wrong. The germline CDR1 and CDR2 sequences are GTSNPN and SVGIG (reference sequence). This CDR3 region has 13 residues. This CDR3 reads CALRSFGDNEQFF. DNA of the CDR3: TGTGCCTTGCGGTCCTTCGGGGACAATGAGCAGTTCTTC.

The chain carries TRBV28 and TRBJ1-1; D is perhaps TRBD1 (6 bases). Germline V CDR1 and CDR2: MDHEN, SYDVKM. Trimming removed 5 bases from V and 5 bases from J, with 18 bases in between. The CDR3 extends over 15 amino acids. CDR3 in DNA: TGTGCCAGCAGTCCACACAGGGAGGGAAGGACTGAAGCTTTCTTT. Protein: CASSPHREGRTEAFF.